The clone carrying this T cell receptor beta chain appeared once. Its antigen is unidentified. These data belong to a study of breast tumors, draining lymph nodes, adjacent tissues. Broader study findings: Tumor repertoires ranked between lymph nodes and nontumor tissue in diversity, with V and J gene preferences. Compared with basal-like, luminal-like tumors shared significantly more repertoire with nontumor tissue. Data fit most tumor T cells coming from lymph node, expanding in tumor.

V was clipped by 4 bases and J by 9 bases; unmatched bases: 9. The CDR3 is 14 amino acids. Breast cancer patients provided tissue from their axillary draining lymph nodes. From the multiplex PCR reads, TCRdb called clonotypes with MiXCR, one entry per CDR3 protein. The data show a few hundred thousand distinct CDR3 sequences, 34% seen once. The rearrangement joins TRBV12-3 or TRBV12-4 to TRBJ1-5, with TRBD1 matching 7 bases. Specimen: axillary lymph node tissue. The sequence came from a female donor with breast cancer. Some clones in this sample may be carry-over from other donors' samples. The CDR3 is CASSSARGVGPQHF. The CDR3 nucleotides read TGTGCCAGCAGTTCTGCCAGGGGGGTAGGGCCCCAGCATTTT.